These 29 T cell receptor beta chains share one sample of origin, sequenced in a study of blood T cell repertoires in COVID-19 (dated by TCRdb to 2020 to 2021). The library was produced with the immunoSEQ multiplex PCR assay. Imported from immuneACCESS, the table was reduced by TCRdb to in-frame sequences with V and J called. These copies leave out some clones; in studies compared against another copy, an unresolved V gene accounts for under half, and the cause of the remainder is not known. This sample has around 100,000 clones in its table, and roughly 88% of those were observed once. In total, the top ten clones hold roughly 3.5% of the sample. The sequenced material came from peripheral blood. All receptors derive from a human donor in a cohort sampled during active COVID-19.

V gene TRBV28 combines with J gene TRBJ2-1; TRBD2 is a possible D gene (5 bases). The CDR3 has 12 residues. Germline CDR1 is MDHEN and CDR2 is SYDVKM. The V gene lost 6 bases and the J gene lost 12 bases, with 15 bases spanning the gap. This CDR3 reads CASSPGRGLQFF. The CDR3 region has the DNA TGTGCCAGCAGCCCAGGAAGAGGGTTGCAGTTCTTC.

J is TRBJ1-3 and V is TRBV7-9, with D possibly being TRBD1 (5 bases). Trimming left V 9 bases short and J 0 bases short, with 15 bases between. Germline V lookup: CDR1 SEHNR, CDR2 FQNEAQ (reference sequence). The CDR3 sequence is 15 residues long. CDR3 nucleotide sequence: TGTGCCAGTCTGGACCTAGGGGACTCTGGAAACACCATATATTTT. Its translation: CASLDLGDSGNTIYF.

The gene calls are TRBV24-1 and TRBJ2-5; D possibly corresponds to TRBD2 (6 bases). Per germline, CDR1 KGHDR and CDR2 SFDVKD. Between the trimmed V and J ends, which lost 3 bases and 5 bases, there was a span of 9 bases. This CDR3 spans 13 amino acids. CDR3 sequence: CATSDGTLETQYF. The CDR3 DNA sequence: TGTGCCACCAGTGATGGGACTCTGGAGACCCAGTACTTC.

This rearrangement joins TRBV11-2 to TRBJ2-3; TRBD1 might be the D (6 bases). V was clipped by 5 bases and J by 2 bases, with 17 bases between them. This CDR3 has 16 amino acids. Germline V gene sequence: CDR1 SGHAT, CDR2 FQNNGV. The CDR3 DNA reads TGTGCCAGCAGCCATTCTGGGGGCTTATACACAGATACGCAGTATTTT. Translation: CASSHSGGLYTDTQYF.

V is TRBV28 and J is TRBJ1-3, with 7 bases that match TRBD1. The CDR3 is made up of 17 amino acids. Germline V CDR1 and CDR2: MDHEN, SYDVKM. Losses at the gene ends were 6 bases for V and 1 base for J; bases not matched to a gene: 12. The CDR3 is CASRTRGTDGSGNTIYF. DNA of the CDR3: TGTGCCAGCAGGACGCGTGGGACAGATGGGTCTGGAAACACCATATATTTT.

This clone turned up a few times. The chain combines TRBV6-6 with TRBJ2-1; perhaps TRBD2 as D (5 bases). Trimming left V 0 bases short and J 6 bases short, with 9 bases between. The CDR3 runs to 14 residues. Germline V gene lookup returns CDR1 MNHNY and CDR2 SVGAGI (reference sequence). The CDR3: CASSYSGSRNEQFF. CDR3 in DNA: TGTGCCAGCAGTTACTCGGGGAGCCGCAATGAGCAGTTCTTC.

The chain joins TRBV11-2 to TRBJ1-4; D perhaps matches TRBD1 (5 bases). CDR3 length equals 15 residues. V lost 5 bases and J 3 bases, leaving 13 bases between the germline ends. CDR1 is SGHAT and CDR2 is FQNNGV in the germline V gene. CDR3 residues: CASSPQGGPNEKLFF. The CDR3, as DNA: TGTGCCAGCAGCCCGCAGGGTGGGCCTAATGAAAAACTGTTTTTT.

V and J are TRBV7-2 and TRBJ2-5; 7 nucleotides match TRBD2. Per the germline V gene, CDR1 is SGHTA and CDR2 is FQGNSA. This CDR3 comprises 16 residues. Losses at the gene ends were 5 bases for V and 4 bases for J; bases not matched to a gene: 13. This CDR3 is CASSKGVAGDIETQYF. In DNA, the CDR3 is TGTGCCAGCAGCAAAGGAGTGGCGGGAGATATAGAGACCCAGTACTTC.

This clone has only one observation. The chain employs TRBV4-3 and TRBJ1-4; D ambiguous. Germline CDR1 LGHNA, CDR2 YSLEER. Deletions cut 0 bases from V and 10 bases from J, with 12 bases between. CDR3 length equals 14 residues. The CDR3 spells CASSQDVPRGKLFF. The DNA of the CDR3 is TGCGCCAGCAGCCAAGACGTTCCGCGAGGAAAACTGTTTTTT.

This chain links TRBV7-3 with TRBJ2-3; tentative D call: TRBD2 (5 bases). CDR1 is SGHTA and CDR2 is FQGTGA in the germline V gene. Trimming removed 6 bases at V and 3 bases at J, with 13 bases between. The CDR3 totals 14 residues. CDR3 DNA sequence: TGTGCCAGCAGTGACTACCTCCGTACAGATACGCAGTATTTT. It codes for CASSDYLRTDTQYF.

A single count supports this clone. The V and J genes are TRBV6-5 and TRBJ2-5, with a tentative D call TRBD2 (6 bases). Germline CDR1 and CDR2: MNHEY and SVGAGI. This CDR3 spans 13 amino acids. Trimming pared 7 bases from V and 2 bases from J, leaving 11 bases between. CDR3 in amino acids: CASKLARQETQYF. The DNA of the CDR3 is TGTGCCAGCAAGCTAGCGAGACAAGAGACCCAGTACTTC.

The V gene is TRBV9, the J gene TRBJ1-2; D remains ambiguous. Germline CDR1 reads SGDLS; CDR2 reads YYNGEE. V dropped 3 bases and J dropped 0 bases, with 15 bases sitting between them. The CDR3 is 16 amino acids. As DNA, the CDR3 is TGTGCCAGCAGCGCCCAAATCGGGTTAGCTAACTATGGCTACACCTTC. This gives the protein CASSAQIGLANYGYTF.

The count of this clone is one. This chain joins TRBV11-1 and TRBJ1-4; D might be TRBD1 (6 bases). The CDR3 is 13 residues long. Trimming left V 2 bases short and J 15 bases short, with 16 bases between. Germline-derived CDR1 and CDR2 are SGHAT and FQDESV (reference sequence). The CDR3 region is CASSLRQDADVFF. The CDR3 coding sequence is TGTGCCAGCAGCTTACGACAGGACGCAGATGTGTTTTTT.

The J gene is TRBJ2-5, the V gene TRBV6-5, with 8 bases that match TRBD1. This CDR3 has 16 amino acids. Germline trimming cut 0 bases from V and 6 bases from J; bases unmatched to any gene: 9. CDR1 is MNHEY and CDR2 is SVGAGI in the germline V gene. The CDR3 spells CASSYSSAGGLKTQYF. The DNA for the CDR3 is TGTGCCAGCAGTTACTCGTCCGCAGGGGGCCTGAAGACCCAGTACTTC.

The rearrangement links TRBV9 to TRBJ1-6; 7 nucleotides match TRBD1. The CDR3 covers 18 residues. V lost 0 bases and J lost 5; bases outside the gene matches: 11. Per the germline V gene, CDR1 is SGDLS and CDR2 is YYNGEE. CDR3 in amino acids: CASSVVSAVTGNNSPLHF. The DNA of the CDR3 is TGTGCCAGCAGCGTAGTAAGCGCCGTGACAGGGAATAATTCACCCCTCCACTTT.

The CDR3 coding sequence is TGTGCCAGTAGTATGGCACAGGGGGCCCCCTACGAGCAGTACTTC. This encodes CASSMAQGAPYEQYF. The chain couples TRBV19 to TRBJ2-7; 9 nucleotides align to TRBD1. CDR1 LNHDA and CDR2 SQIVND come from the germline V gene (reference sequence). The CDR3 runs 15 residues. V was clipped by 3 bases and J by 2 bases; unmatched bases: 5.

V gene TRBV6-5 combines with J gene TRBJ1-4; 7 positions agree with TRBD1. Germline V gene sequence: CDR1 MNHEY, CDR2 SVGAGI. V was clipped by 2 bases and J by 4 bases; unmatched bases: 4. This CDR3 spans 15 amino acids. CDR3 bases: TGTGCCAGCAGTTACGCGAACAGGGGTAATGAAAAACTGTTTTTT. Protein: CASSYANRGNEKLFF.

This clone was detected once. The CDR3 reads CASSPPRLGENTEAFF. The CDR3 DNA sequence: TGCGCCAGCAGCCCGCCAAGACTAGGTGAGAACACTGAAGCTTTCTTT. The chain has TRBV5-1 and TRBJ1-1; no clear D. The germline gives CDR1 SGHRS, CDR2 YFSETQ. V was trimmed by 4 bases and J by 1 base, leaving 17 bases between them. The CDR3 extends over 16 amino acids.

V is TRBV7-9 and J is TRBJ1-2; TRBD1 agrees at 7 bases. The CDR3 has 13 residues. Germline CDR1 SEHNR, CDR2 FQNEAQ (reference sequence). After removal of 4 bases from V and 4 bases from J, the junction contained 3 bases not matched to a gene. The CDR3 sequence: CASSSGTAYGYTF. As DNA, the CDR3 is TGTGCCAGCAGCTCGGGGACAGCCTATGGCTACACCTTC. Filled out from reference TRBV7-9 and TRBJ1-2, the complete variable domain reads DTGVSQNPRHKITKRGQNVTFRCDPISEHNRLYWYRQTLGQGPEFLTYFQNEAQLEKSRLLSDRFSAERPKGSFSTLEIQRTEQGDSAMYLCASSSGTAYGYTFGSGTRLTVV.

This rearrangement joins TRBV30 to TRBJ2-7, with 15 bases fitting TRBD2. The germline V gene has CDR1 GTSNPN and CDR2 SVGIG (reference sequence). This CDR3 spans 15 amino acids. J lost 1 base, V lost 8 bases, and 6 bases had no gene match. The CDR3: CAVSGLAGGSYEQYF. The DNA for the CDR3 is TGTGCCGTTTCAGGACTAGCGGGGGGGTCCTACGAGCAGTACTTC.

This chain joins TRBV4-2 and TRBJ2-3, with D perhaps TRBD1 (6 bases). The CDR3 contains 14 residues. The V gene lost 4 bases and the J gene lost 11 bases, with 19 bases spanning the gap. Germline V gives CDR1 LGHNA, CDR2 YNFKEQ. Here the CDR3 DNA reads TGTGCCAGCAGCCGAGACGGACAGACTGAGATGCAGTATTTT. It encodes CASSRDGQTEMQYF.

V and J are TRBV11-2 and TRBJ1-1; the D is unclear. Germline V gene data show CDR1 as SGHAT and CDR2 as FQNNGV. The CDR3 totals 14 residues. The germline V and J ends were trimmed by 5 bases and 7 bases, with 17 bases remaining between them. The CDR3 is CASSEGWAHYEAFF. DNA for the CDR3: TGTGCCAGCAGCGAAGGCTGGGCTCATTATGAAGCTTTCTTT.

This chain uses TRBV4-1 with TRBJ2-5; TRBD2 agrees at 7 bases. CDR3 length: 16 amino acids. V shed 1 base, J shed 1 base, and the junction held 6 bases outside the gene matches. Per the germline V gene, CDR1 is MGHRA and CDR2 is YSYEKL. This CDR3 reads CASSQVFAGAQETQYF. CDR3 in DNA: TGCGCCAGCAGCCAAGTTTTTGCGGGAGCCCAAGAGACCCAGTACTTC.

The chain uses TRBV9 and TRBJ2-3; D is unclear. V shed 0 bases and J shed 4 bases, with 9 bases lying between them. This CDR3 is 14 amino acids long. The germline gives CDR1 SGDLS, CDR2 YYNGEE. DNA of the CDR3: TGTGCCAGCAGCGTAGCGAGGAGAGCAGATACGCAGTATTTT. This encodes CASSVARRADTQYF.

The chain uses TRBV7-9 and TRBJ2-1; D is unresolved. The CDR3 contains 14 residues. Germline V gene data show CDR1 as SEHNR and CDR2 as FQNEAQ (reference sequence). Between the trimmed V and J ends, which lost 5 bases and 0 bases, there was a span of 8 bases. The chain's CDR3 is CASSLSSSYNEQFF. As DNA, the CDR3 is TGTGCCAGCAGCCTCTCCAGCTCCTACAATGAGCAGTTCTTC.

This chain uses TRBV6-1 with TRBJ2-5; 10 nucleotides agree with TRBD2. V was clipped by 1 base and J by 6 bases; unmatched bases: 5. Germline V CDR1 and CDR2: MNHNS, SASEGT. The CDR3 totals 15 residues. The CDR3 protein is CASSEGLAGSKTQYF. CDR3 bases: TGTGCCAGCAGTGAAGGACTAGCGGGTTCGAAGACCCAGTACTTC.

This chain joins TRBV4-1 and TRBJ2-5, with a tentative D call TRBD1 (5 bases). Germline V gene lookup returns CDR1 MGHRA and CDR2 YSYEKL. The CDR3 totals 16 residues. V was shortened by 3 bases and J by 2 bases, with 16 bases between the two germline ends. The CDR3 region is CASSHAWQGMQETQYF. CDR3 DNA: TGCGCCAGCAGCCACGCGTGGCAGGGAATGCAAGAGACCCAGTACTTC.

The genes are TRBV5-4 and TRBJ2-7, with TRBD1 matching over 7 bases. This CDR3 region has 14 residues. J lost 2 bases, V lost 0 bases, and 2 bases had no gene match. Germline V gene lookup returns CDR1 SGHNT and CDR2 YYREEE (reference sequence). CDR3 nucleotides: TGTGCCAGCAGCTTGGTCGGGACAGCCTACGAGCAGTACTTC. Translating it yields CASSLVGTAYEQYF.

The rearrangement uses TRBV9 and TRBJ2-7; 8 bases line up with TRBD2. CDR1 and CDR2 from the germline V gene are SGDLS and YYNGEE. There are 14 residues in the CDR3. The J segment lost 2 bases and the V segment lost 2 bases, leaving 3 bases of the junction unmatched. CDR3 nucleotides: TGTGCCAGCAGCGTCCCCGGGAGGGCCTACGAGCAGTACTTC. It specifies CASSVPGRAYEQYF.